The 6 T cell receptor beta chains below come from one sample, sequenced in a study of blood T cell repertoires in COVID-19. Method: immunoSEQ multiplex PCR; TCRdb's copy keeps in-frame clones and lacks some. Here the sample spans approximately 400,000 clones, 80% to 95% being singletons. The sample consisted of PBMCs or T cells enriched from blood (not recorded which). The receptors here all came from a woman in her thirties or forties who had been exposed to COVID-19.

This clone was detected many times. The rearrangement uses TRBV2 and TRBJ2-1; 8 bases map to TRBD2. The CDR3 sequence is 14 residues long. Germline V lookup: CDR1 SNHLY, CDR2 FYNNEI. V gave up 7 bases and J gave up 7 bases; unmatched junction bases: 9. CDR3 sequence: CASNRLATWNEQFF. CDR3 DNA: TGTGCCAGCAACCGACTAGCGACTTGGAATGAGCAGTTCTTC.

The chain carries TRBV6-9 and TRBJ1-5; TRBD1 aligns across 7 bases. The germline CDR1 and CDR2 sequences are MNHGY and SVAAGI. CDR3 size: 15 residues. V lost 1 base and J lost 3; bases outside the gene matches: 3. The CDR3 is CASSYLTGTNQPQHF. The CDR3 DNA reads as TGTGCCAGCAGTTATTTGACAGGGACCAATCAGCCCCAGCATTTT.

With respect to this clone: The sample carries other DNA sequences with the same CDR3. The J gene is TRBJ2-3, the V gene TRBV5-1, with TRBD2 as a possible D gene (5 bases). V shed 0 bases and J shed 3 bases, with 5 bases lying between them. The V gene's germline CDR1 is SGHRS and CDR2 YFSETQ. This CDR3 is 13 amino acids long. The CDR3 DNA sequence: TGCGCCAGCAGCTTGGGAGGGACAGATACGCAGTATTTT. Encoded protein: CASSLGGTDTQYF.

This clone has a handful of counts. The rearrangement joins TRBV12-5 to TRBJ2-3, with 10 positions matching TRBD2. Germline-derived CDR1 and CDR2 are LGHNT and FRNRAP. The V gene end was trimmed by 6 bases and the J gene end by 2 bases; junction bases not matched to a gene: 8. The CDR3 loop spans 16 amino acids. The CDR3 is CASGSIAGGPTDTQYF. Here the CDR3 DNA reads TGTGCTAGTGGATCCATAGCGGGGGGACCCACAGATACGCAGTATTTT.

The rearrangement uses TRBV14 and TRBJ2-3; no clear D gene. V was clipped by 6 bases and J by 4 bases, with 14 bases between them. Germline V CDR1 and CDR2: SGHDN, FVKESK. This CDR3 is 14 amino acids long. The CDR3 sequence is CASSPGLPPDTQYF. CDR3 nucleotides: TGTGCCAGCAGTCCTGGGCTACCCCCAGATACGCAGTATTTT.

J is TRBJ1-1 and V is TRBV12-3 or TRBV12-4; D gene unclear. CDR3 length: 13 residues. Trimming cost V 3 bases and J 4 bases, with 9 bases left between them. The CDR3 loop is CASSFFEGTEAFF. Here the CDR3 DNA reads TGTGCCAGCAGTTTTTTCGAGGGCACTGAAGCTTTCTTT.